The 6 T cell receptor beta chains given below trace back to one sample, sequenced in a study of blood T cell repertoires in COVID-19. The repertoire was sequenced with immunoSEQ multiplex PCR; TCRdb's copy has only in-frame clones and lacks some. Among fewer than 200,000 clones listed, approximately 85% were seen once. The sample taken for sequencing was peripheral blood. The origin of the receptors is a man in his 60s who had recovered from COVID-19.

This chain joins TRBV25-1 and TRBJ2-1; 9 bases agree with TRBD2. Trimming removed 5 bases from V and 4 bases from J; junction bases left unmatched: 6. The CDR3 loop spans 15 amino acids. In germline, CDR1 is MGHDK, CDR2 SYGVNS. The CDR3 DNA reads TGTGCCAGCAGTCTGCTAGCGGGGAGTTACAATGAGCAGTTCTTC. Residues: CASSLLAGSYNEQFF. The variable domain in full, with the rest retrieved from reference TRBV25-1 and TRBJ2-1, is EADIYQTPRYLVIGTGKKITLECSQTMGHDKMYWYQQDPGMELHLIHYSYGVNSTEKGDLSSESTVSRIRTEHFPLTLESARPSHTSQYLCASSLLAGSYNEQFFGPGTRLTVL.

The rearrangement uses TRBV7-3 and TRBJ1-1, with D tentatively TRBD1 (6 bases). Germline values: CDR1 SGHTA, CDR2 FQGTGA. V was shortened by 4 bases and J by 6 bases, with 15 bases between the two germline ends. This CDR3 is 14 amino acids long. CDR3 DNA sequence: TGTGCCAGCAGCTACGGACAGAGTTCCTCTGAAGCTTTCTTT. Protein sequence: CASSYGQSSSEAFF. The variable domain in full, completed from reference TRBV7-3 and TRBJ1-1, reads GAGVSQTPSNKVTEKGKYVELRCDPISGHTALYWYRQSLGQGPEFLIYFQGTGAADDSGLPNDRFFAVRPEGSVSTLKIQRTERGDSAVYLCASSYGQSSSEAFFGQGTRLTVV.

The chain employs TRBV6-2 or TRBV6-3 and TRBJ2-1; TRBD2 might be the D (5 bases). The V gene lost 6 bases and the J gene lost 9 bases, with 9 bases spanning the gap. This CDR3 comprises 11 residues. The V gene's germline CDR1 is MNHEY and CDR2 SVGEGT. The DNA for the CDR3 is TGTGCCAGCAGCAACCGGGGTGAGCAGTTCTTC. This gives the protein CASSNRGEQFF.

The rearrangement joins TRBV7-2 to TRBJ2-5, with 9 nucleotides matching TRBD2. This CDR3 is built from 14 residues. The V gene end was trimmed by 5 bases and the J gene end by 5 bases; junction bases not matched to a gene: 6. CDR1 is SGHTA and CDR2 is FQGNSA in the germline V gene. This chain's CDR3 is CASSPVAGDETQYF. In DNA form, the CDR3 reads TGTGCCAGCAGCCCCGTAGCGGGGGACGAGACCCAGTACTTC.

CDR3 nucleotides: TGTGCCAGCAGTAGTAGGGGCGGGGTCGGCTACACCTTC. Amino acid sequence: CASSSRGGVGYTF. This chain uses TRBV27 with TRBJ1-2; D is possibly TRBD1 (5 bases). The CDR3 runs 13 residues. Trimming took off 5 bases at V and 8 bases at J, with 15 bases between the two ends. Germline V lookup: CDR1 MNHEY, CDR2 SMNVEV (reference sequence).

The J gene is TRBJ1-5, the V gene TRBV5-1; a possible D gene is TRBD1 (5 bases). V lost 0 bases and J 7 bases, leaving 11 bases between the germline ends. Germline V gives CDR1 SGHRS, CDR2 YFSETQ. The CDR3 length is 14 residues. CDR3 residues: CASSLGGEGQPQHF. CDR3 coding DNA: TGCGCCAGCAGCTTGGGGGGCGAAGGGCAGCCCCAGCATTTT.